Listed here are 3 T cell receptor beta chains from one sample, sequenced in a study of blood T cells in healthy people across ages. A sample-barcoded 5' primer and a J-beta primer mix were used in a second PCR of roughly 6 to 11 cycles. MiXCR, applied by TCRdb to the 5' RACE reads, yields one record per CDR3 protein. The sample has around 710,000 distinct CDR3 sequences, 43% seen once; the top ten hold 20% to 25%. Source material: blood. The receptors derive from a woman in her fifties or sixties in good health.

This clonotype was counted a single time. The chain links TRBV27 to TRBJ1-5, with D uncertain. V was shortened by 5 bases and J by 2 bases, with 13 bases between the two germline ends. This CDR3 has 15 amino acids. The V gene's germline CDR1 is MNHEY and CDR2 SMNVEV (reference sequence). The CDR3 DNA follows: TGTGCCAGCAGTGTTACTCCGTTTGGCAATCAGCCCCAGCATTTT. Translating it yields CASSVTPFGNQPQHF.

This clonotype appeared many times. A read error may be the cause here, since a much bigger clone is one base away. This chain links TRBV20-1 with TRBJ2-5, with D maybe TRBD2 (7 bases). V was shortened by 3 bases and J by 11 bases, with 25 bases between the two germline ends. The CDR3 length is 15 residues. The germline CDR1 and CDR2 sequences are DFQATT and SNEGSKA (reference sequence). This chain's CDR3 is CSASPRGGGWGEQYF. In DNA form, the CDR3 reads TGCAGTGCTAGTCCCCGCGGGGGCGGGTGGGGTGAGCAGTACTTC.

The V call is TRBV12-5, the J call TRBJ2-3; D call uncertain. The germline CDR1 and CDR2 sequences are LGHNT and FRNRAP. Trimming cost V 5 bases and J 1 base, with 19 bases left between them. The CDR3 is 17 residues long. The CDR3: CASGPPEVLIGTDTQYF. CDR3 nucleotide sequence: TGTGCTAGTGGTCCCCCAGAGGTACTAATCGGCACAGATACGCAGTATTTT.